A single sample is the source of the 2 T cell receptor beta chains below, sequenced in a study of T cells in Graves' hyperthyroidism and ophthalmopathy. The investigators amplified TCR beta CDR3 regions from RNA transcripts. The HTBI set primed first-round TCR CDR3 RT-PCR. Via MiXCR, TCRdb re-called the multiplex PCR reads, giving one row per CDR3 protein. The sample holds more than 650,000 distinct CDR3 sequences, 12% to 15% seen once. The sequenced sample was blood. The receptors were sampled from a woman between 18 and 30 years old with Graves' hyperthyroidism.

Regarding this clonotype: This clone may be a read error of a much larger clone one base away. The chain recombines TRBV18 with TRBJ2-1; D unclear. Trimming took 8 bases from V and 8 from J, leaving 16 bases between them. This CDR3 has 13 residues. From germline, CDR1 is KGHSH and CDR2 LQKENI. The CDR3 coding sequence is TGTGCCAGCCCACTGCAGCCAGGCGATGAGCAGTTCTTC. Amino acid sequence: CASPLQPGDEQFF.

The chain carries TRBV7-3 and TRBJ2-1; D uncertain. CDR1 is SGHTA and CDR2 is FQGTGA in the germline V gene. The CDR3 has 15 amino acids. V was shortened by 4 bases and J by 0 bases, with 10 bases between the two germline ends. The CDR3 region has the DNA TGTGCCAGCAGCTCTACAGAGAGCTCCTACAATGAGCAGTTCTTC. It is translated as CASSSTESSYNEQFF.